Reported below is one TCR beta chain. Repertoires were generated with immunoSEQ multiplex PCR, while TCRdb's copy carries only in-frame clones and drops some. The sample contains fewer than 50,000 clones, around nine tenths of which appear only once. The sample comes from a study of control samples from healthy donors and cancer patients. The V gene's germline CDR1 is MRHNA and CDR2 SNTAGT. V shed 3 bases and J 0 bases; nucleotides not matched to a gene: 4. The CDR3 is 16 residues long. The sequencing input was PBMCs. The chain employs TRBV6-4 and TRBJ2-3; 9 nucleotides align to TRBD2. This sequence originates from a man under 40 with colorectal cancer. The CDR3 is CASSEGTSFSTDTQYF. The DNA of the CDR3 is TGTGCCAGCAGTGAGGGGACTAGCTTTAGCACAGATACGCAGTATTTT.